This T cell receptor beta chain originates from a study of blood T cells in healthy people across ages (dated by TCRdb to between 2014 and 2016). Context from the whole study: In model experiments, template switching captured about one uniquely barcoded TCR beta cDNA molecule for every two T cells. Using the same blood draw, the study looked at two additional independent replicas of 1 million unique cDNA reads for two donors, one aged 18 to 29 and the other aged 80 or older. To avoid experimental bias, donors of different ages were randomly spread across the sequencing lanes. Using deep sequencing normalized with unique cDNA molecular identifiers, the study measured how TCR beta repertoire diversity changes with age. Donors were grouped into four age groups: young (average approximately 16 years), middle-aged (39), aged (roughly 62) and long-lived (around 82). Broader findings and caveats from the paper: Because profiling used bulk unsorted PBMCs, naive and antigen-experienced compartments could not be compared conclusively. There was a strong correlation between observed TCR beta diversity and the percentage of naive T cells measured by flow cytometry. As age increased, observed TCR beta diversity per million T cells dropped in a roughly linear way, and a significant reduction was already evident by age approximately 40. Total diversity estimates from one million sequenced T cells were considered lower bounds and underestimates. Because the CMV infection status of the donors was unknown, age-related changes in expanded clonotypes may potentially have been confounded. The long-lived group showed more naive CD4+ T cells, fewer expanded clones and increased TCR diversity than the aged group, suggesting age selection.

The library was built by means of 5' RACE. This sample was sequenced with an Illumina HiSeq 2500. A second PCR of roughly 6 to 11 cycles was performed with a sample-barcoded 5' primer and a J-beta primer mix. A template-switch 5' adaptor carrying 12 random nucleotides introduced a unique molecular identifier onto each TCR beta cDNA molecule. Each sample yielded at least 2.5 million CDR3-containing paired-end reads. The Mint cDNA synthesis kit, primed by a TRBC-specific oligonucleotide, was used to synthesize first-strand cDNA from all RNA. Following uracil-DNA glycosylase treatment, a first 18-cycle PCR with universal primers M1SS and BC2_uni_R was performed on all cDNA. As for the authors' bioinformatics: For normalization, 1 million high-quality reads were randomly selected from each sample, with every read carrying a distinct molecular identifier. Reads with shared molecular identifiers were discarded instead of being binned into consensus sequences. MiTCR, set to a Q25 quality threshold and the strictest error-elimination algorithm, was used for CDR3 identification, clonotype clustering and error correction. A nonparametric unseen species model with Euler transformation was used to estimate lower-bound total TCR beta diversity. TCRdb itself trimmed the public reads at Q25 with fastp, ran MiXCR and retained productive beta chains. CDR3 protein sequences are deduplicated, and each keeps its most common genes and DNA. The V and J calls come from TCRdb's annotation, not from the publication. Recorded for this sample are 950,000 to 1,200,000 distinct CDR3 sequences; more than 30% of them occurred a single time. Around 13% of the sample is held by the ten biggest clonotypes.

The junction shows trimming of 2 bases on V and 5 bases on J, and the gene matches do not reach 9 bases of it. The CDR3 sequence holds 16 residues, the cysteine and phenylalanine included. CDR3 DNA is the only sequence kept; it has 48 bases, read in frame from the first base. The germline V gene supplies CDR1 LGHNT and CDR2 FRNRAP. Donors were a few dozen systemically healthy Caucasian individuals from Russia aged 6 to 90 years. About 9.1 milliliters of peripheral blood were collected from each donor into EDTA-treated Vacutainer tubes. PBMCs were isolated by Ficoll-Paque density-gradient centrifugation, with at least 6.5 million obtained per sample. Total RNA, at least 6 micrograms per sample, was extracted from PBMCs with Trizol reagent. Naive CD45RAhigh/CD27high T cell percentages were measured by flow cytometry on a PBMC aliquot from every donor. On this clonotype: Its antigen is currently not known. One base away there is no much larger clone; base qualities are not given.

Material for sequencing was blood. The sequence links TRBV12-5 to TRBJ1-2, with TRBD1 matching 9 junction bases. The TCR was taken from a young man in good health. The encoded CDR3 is CASGLSPGQGRYGYTF. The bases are TGTGCTAGTGGTTTGTCCCCGGGACAGGGACGTTATGGCTACACCTTC. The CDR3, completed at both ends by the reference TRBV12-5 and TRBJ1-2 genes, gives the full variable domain DARVTQTPRHKVTEMGQEVTMRCQPILGHNTVFWYRQTMMQGLELLAYFRNRAPLDDSGMPKDRFSAEMPDATLATLKIQPSEPRDSAVYFCASGLSPGQGRYGYTFGSGTRLTVV.